Below are 13 T cell receptor beta chains sequenced from a single sample in a study of cytomegalovirus exposure and HLA in healthy donors. The study ran its PCR with 60 Vbeta and 13 Jbeta primers. Using immunoSEQ multiplex PCR, the repertoire was profiled, and TCRdb retains in-frame clones only, with some absent. In total, the table holds 150,000 to 200,000 clones. The sample taken for sequencing was PBMCs. These receptor sequences come from an older woman in good health and CMV-seronegative.

The rearrangement joins TRBV7-3 to TRBJ2-1; TRBD1 aligns across 7 bases. Germline V CDR1 and CDR2: SGHTA, FQGTGA. The V segment lost 5 bases and the J segment 4 bases; nucleotides outside the gene matches: 2. The length of the CDR3 is 13 residues. The CDR3 is CASSMGQYNEQFF. Here the CDR3 DNA reads TGTGCCAGCAGCATGGGACAGTACAATGAGCAGTTCTTC.

The V gene is TRBV4-3, the J gene TRBJ2-2, with TRBD1 matching over 9 bases. After removal of 1 base from V and 4 bases from J, the junction contained 10 bases not matched to a gene. CDR3 length: 18 amino acids. Germline CDR1 reads LGHNA; CDR2 reads YSLEER. CDR3 sequence (DNA): TGCGCCAGCAGCCAAGGATGGACAGGGGTGGAGGGCACCGGGGAGCTGTTTTTT. Amino acids: CASSQGWTGVEGTGELFF.

The chain links TRBV19 to TRBJ2-1; TRBD2 aligns across 9 bases. Germline V gives CDR1 LNHDA, CDR2 SQIVND (reference sequence). This CDR3 region has 15 residues. J lost 5 bases, V lost 9 bases, and 11 bases had no gene match. This chain's CDR3 is CASRLAARSNNEQFF. The CDR3, as DNA: TGTGCCAGCAGACTAGCGGCCCGAAGTAACAATGAGCAGTTCTTC.

This rearrangement joins TRBV6-1 to TRBJ1-2; D unclear. The CDR3 sequence is 13 residues long. Germline CDR1 is MNHNS and CDR2 is SASEGT. V was pared by 7 bases and J by 8 bases, with 17 bases between. The CDR3 region has the DNA TGTGCCAGCACCATTACCCTAGTTGGAGGCTACACCTTC. Its protein is CASTITLVGGYTF.

This chain joins TRBV20-1 and TRBJ2-1; no definite D call. This CDR3 contains 11 residues. Germline values: CDR1 DFQATT, CDR2 SNEGSKA (reference sequence). Trimming pared 1 base from V and 6 bases from J, leaving 4 bases between. The CDR3 here is CSARGSNEQFF. CDR3 nucleotides: TGCAGTGCTAGAGGTAGCAATGAGCAGTTCTTC.

The chain employs TRBV5-1 and TRBJ2-3, with 8 bases lining up with TRBD1. V shed 5 bases and J 4 bases; nucleotides not matched to a gene: 3. The CDR3 is 13 residues long. Germline CDR1 is SGHRS and CDR2 is YFSETQ. This CDR3 is CASSRTGPDTQYF. The CDR3, as DNA: TGCGCCAGCAGTCGGACAGGGCCAGATACGCAGTATTTT.

The chain is built from TRBV4-2 and TRBJ1-4, with 9 bases identical to TRBD1. Losses at the gene ends were 1 base for V and 6 bases for J; bases not matched to a gene: 3. CDR1 is LGHNA and CDR2 is YNFKEQ in the germline V gene. The CDR3 runs to 15 residues. CDR3 DNA sequence: TGTGCCAGCAGCCAAGGGGACAGGGATGATGAAAAACTGTTTTTT. It translates to CASSQGDRDDEKLFF.

The rearrangement joins TRBV7-9 to TRBJ2-7, with D possibly matching TRBD1 (6 bases). V shed 4 bases and J shed 7 bases, with 17 bases lying between them. The CDR3 length is 14 residues. The germline CDR1 and CDR2 sequences are SEHNR and FQNEAQ (reference sequence). CDR3 sequence (DNA): TGTGCCAGCAGCTCCAGGTTACGGGGACAAGAGCAGTACTTC. Translation: CASSSRLRGQEQYF.

The rearrangement joins TRBV7-3 to TRBJ2-1; TRBD2 matches at 9 bases. Trimming cost V 5 bases and J 4 bases; bases outside gene matches: 12. CDR1 is SGHTA, CDR2 FQGTGA, per germline. The CDR3 totals 17 residues. CDR3 amino acids: CASSLQGSGSSYNEQFF. DNA for the CDR3: TGTGCCAGCAGCCTCCAGGGTAGCGGGAGTTCATACAATGAGCAGTTCTTC. The full variable domain, rest sourced from reference TRBV7-3 and TRBJ2-1, is GAGVSQTPSNKVTEKGKYVELRCDPISGHTALYWYRQSLGQGPEFLIYFQGTGAADDSGLPNDRFFAVRPEGSVSTLKIQRTERGDSAVYLCASSLQGSGSSYNEQFFGPGTRLTVL.

CDR3 sequence reads: CAIREGQPNQPQHF. The CDR3 DNA reads TGTGCCATCAGAGAGGGACAGCCAAATCAGCCCCAGCATTTT. V usage is TRBV10-3 and J usage is TRBJ1-5; TRBD1 aligns across 7 bases. The germline CDR1 and CDR2 sequences are ENHRY and SYGVKD. The CDR3 runs 14 residues. J lost 4 bases, V lost 6 bases, and 6 bases had no gene match.

The rearrangement joins TRBV5-1 to TRBJ1-5; a weak D match, TRBD1 (6 bases). This CDR3 contains 15 residues. CDR1 is SGHRS and CDR2 is YFSETQ in the germline V gene. The V gene lost 0 bases and the J gene lost 2 bases, with 9 bases spanning the gap. The chain's CDR3 is CASSLAGDRNQPQHF. CDR3 nucleotides: TGCGCCAGCAGCTTGGCAGGGGATCGCAATCAGCCCCAGCATTTT.

The chain couples TRBV15 to TRBJ2-4; 10 bases are a match to TRBD2. CDR1 and CDR2 from the germline V gene are LNHNV and YYDKDF (reference sequence). There are 19 residues in the CDR3. Trimming at V came to 4 bases and at J to 7 bases, leaving 19 bases not matched to a gene. The CDR3 reads CATSTYEVGSGRTGNIQYF. CDR3 sequence (DNA): TGTGCCACCAGCACCTATGAGGTTGGTAGCGGGAGGACGGGGAACATTCAGTACTTC.

The chain employs TRBV4-2 and TRBJ2-7, with 7 bases fitting TRBD1. Germline V gives CDR1 LGHNA, CDR2 YNFKEQ. Losses at the gene ends were 0 bases for V and 1 base for J; bases not matched to a gene: 3. CDR3 length: 15 residues. CDR3 coding DNA: TGTGCCAGCAGCCAAGAGGACAGGAGTTCCTACGAGCAGTACTTC. It specifies CASSQEDRSSYEQYF.